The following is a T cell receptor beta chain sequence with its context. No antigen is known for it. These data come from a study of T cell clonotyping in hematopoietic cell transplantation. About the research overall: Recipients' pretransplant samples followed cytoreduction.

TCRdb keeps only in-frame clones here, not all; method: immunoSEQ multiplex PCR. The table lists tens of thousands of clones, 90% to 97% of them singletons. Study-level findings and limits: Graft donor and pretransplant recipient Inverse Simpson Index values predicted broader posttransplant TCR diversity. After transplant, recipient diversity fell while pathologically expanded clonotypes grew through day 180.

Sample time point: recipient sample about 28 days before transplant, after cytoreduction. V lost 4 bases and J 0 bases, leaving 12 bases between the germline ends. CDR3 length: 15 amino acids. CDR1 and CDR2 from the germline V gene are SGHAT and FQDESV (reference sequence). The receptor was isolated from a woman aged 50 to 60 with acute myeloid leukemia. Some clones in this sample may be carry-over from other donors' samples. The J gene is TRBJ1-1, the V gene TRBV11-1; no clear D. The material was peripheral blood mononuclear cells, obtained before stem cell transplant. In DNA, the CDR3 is TGTGCCAGCAGCTCCCCTTGGGATCTGAACACTGAAGCTTTCTTT. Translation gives CASSSPWDLNTEAFF.